This T cell receptor beta chain stems from a study of tumor-infiltrating lymphocytes in localized non-small cell lung cancer. Germline V CDR1 and CDR2: SGDLS, YYNGEE. The V and J ends lost 0 bases and 1 base, in that order; junction bases with no gene match: 6. The CDR3 contains 17 residues. The method was immunoSEQ multiplex PCR; TCRdb's version includes in-frame clones alone and lacks a portion of them. This table has 14,000 to 15,000 clones, roughly 80% appearing once. Sequenced sample: lung tumor tissue. This TCR was recovered from a human donor with non-small cell lung cancer. This chain uses TRBV9 with TRBJ2-3; TRBD1 agrees at 9 bases. DNA of the CDR3: TGTGCCAGCAGCGTAGGGGACGGGACAGGGCGCACAGATACGCAGTATTTT. Encoded protein: CASSVGDGTGRTDTQYF. The full variable domain, in which reference TRBV9 and TRBJ2-3 provide the parts outside the CDR3, is DSGVTQTPKHLITATGQRVTLRCSPRSGDLSVYWYQQSLDQGLQFLIQYYNGEERAKGNILERFSAQQFPDLHSELNLSSLELGDSALYFCASSVGDGTGRTDTQYFGPGTRLTVL.